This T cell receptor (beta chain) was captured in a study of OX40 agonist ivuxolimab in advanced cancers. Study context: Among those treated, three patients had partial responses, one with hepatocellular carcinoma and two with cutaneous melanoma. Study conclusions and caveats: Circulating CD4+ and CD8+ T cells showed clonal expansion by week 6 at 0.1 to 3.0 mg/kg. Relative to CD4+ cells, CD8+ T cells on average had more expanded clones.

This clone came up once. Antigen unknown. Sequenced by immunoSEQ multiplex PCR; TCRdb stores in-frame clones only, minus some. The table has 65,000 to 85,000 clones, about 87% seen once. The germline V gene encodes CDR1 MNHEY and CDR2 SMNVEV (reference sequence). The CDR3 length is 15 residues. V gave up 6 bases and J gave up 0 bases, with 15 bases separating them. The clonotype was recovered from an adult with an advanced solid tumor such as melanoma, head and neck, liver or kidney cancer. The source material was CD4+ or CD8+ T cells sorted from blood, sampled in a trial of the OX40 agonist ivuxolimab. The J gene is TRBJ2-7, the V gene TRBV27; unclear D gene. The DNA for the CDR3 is TGTGCCAGCAGCGCCCGACCTACGGGCTCCTACGAGCAGTACTTC. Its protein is CASSARPTGSYEQYF.